Listed below are T cell receptor beta chains from one sample, sequenced in a study of T cell responses to AZD1222 COVID-19 vaccine. The assay was immunoSEQ multiplex PCR, and TCRdb's table has in-frame clones only and misses some. This table has some 110,000 clones, 85% appearing once. Sample: peripheral blood, taken 28 days after the second AZD1222 dose. Source of these receptors: an adult who received the AZD1222 COVID-19 vaccine. The CDR3 runs from the conserved cysteine through the conserved F or W. The D gene is left open where the match is weak. For some rows the clone size is stated as once, few or many, or as a class when expanded; others skip it.

size	D	V	J	CDR3	DNA
NA	NA	TRBV6-2/TRBV6-3	TRBJ2-5	CASSYPGGETQYF	TGTGCCAGCAGTTACCCAGGTGGCGAGACCCAGTACTTC
NA	NA	TRBV28	TRBJ1-6	CASRLTPGRQNSPLHF	TGTGCCAGCAGACTAACCCCCGGAAGACAGAATTCACCCCTCCACTTT
NA	TRBD1	TRBV15	TRBJ2-3	CATSSPGTGGYTDTQYF	TGTGCCACCAGCAGTCCCGGGACAGGGGGATACACAGATACGCAGTATTTT
NA	NA	TRBV3-1/TRBV3-2	TRBJ1-4	CASSQVNAARREKLFF	TGTGCCAGCAGCCAAGTTAACGCAGCCCGTCGTGAAAAACTGTTTTTT
NA	TRBD2	TRBV5-1	TRBJ2-7	CASSLDSGGAPSYF	TGCGCCAGCAGCTTGGATAGCGGGGGAGCTCCCTCGTACTTC
NA	TRBD1	TRBV9	TRBJ2-7	CASSAVTGGFYEQYF	TGTGCCAGCAGCGCCGTGACAGGGGGGTTCTACGAGCAGTACTTC
NA	NA	TRBV19	TRBJ1-6	CASSTGRGDSPLHF	TGTGCCAGTAGTACCGGACGGGGAGATTCACCCCTCCACTTT
NA	TRBD1	TRBV29-1	TRBJ2-1	CSVIAMTGWPDNEQFF	TGCAGCGTGATCGCCATGACAGGGTGGCCCGACAATGAGCAGTTCTTC
NA	NA	TRBV6-1	TRBJ1-5	CASSVGSGRSPREPQHF	TGTGCCAGCAGTGTAGGATCAGGGAGGTCCCCCCGGGAGCCCCAGCATTTT
NA	NA	TRBV6-4	TRBJ2-7	CASSETSLEQYF	TGTGCCAGCAGTGAAACTTCACTCGAGCAGTACTTC
NA	NA	TRBV7-8	TRBJ1-5	CASSLGAGPDQPQHF	TGTGCCAGCAGCTTAGGGGCGGGTCCGGATCAGCCCCAGCATTTT
NA	TRBD1	TRBV18	TRBJ1-5	CASSPLRQGNGQPQHF	TGTGCCAGCTCACCACTGAGACAGGGAAACGGCCAGCCCCAGCATTTT
NA	NA	TRBV3-1/TRBV3-2	TRBJ1-5	CASSQAPGSNQPQHF	TGTGCCAGCAGCCAAGCGCCAGGGAGCAATCAGCCCCAGCATTTT
NA	TRBD1	TRBV19	TRBJ1-5	CASSIGGTGDQPQHF	TGTGCCAGTAGTATCGGGGGGACAGGAGATCAGCCCCAGCATTTT
NA	TRBD2	TRBV10-1	TRBJ2-7	CASRPGLAGNHYEQYF	TGCGCCAGCAGACCGGGACTAGCGGGAAACCACTACGAGCAGTACTTC
NA	TRBD1	TRBV6-6	TRBJ2-7	CASSYLGGQGYEQYF	TGTGCCAGCAGTTACCTGGGGGGACAGGGCTACGAGCAGTACTTC
NA	NA	TRBV7-9	TRBJ1-1	CASSTGLPEAFF	TGTGCCAGCAGCACCGGGCTGCCCGAAGCTTTCTTT
NA	TRBD2	TRBV2	TRBJ2-5	CASNRDTGGETQYF	TGTGCCAGCAATCGAGACACGGGAGGAGAGACCCAGTACTTC
NA	NA	TRBV2	TRBJ1-5	CASSVKGASNQPQHF	TGTGCCAGCAGTGTAAAAGGGGCTAGCAATCAGCCCCAGCATTTT
once	NA	TRBV7-2	TRBJ2-1	CASSLDTMVDEQFF	TGTGCCAGCAGCCTGGACACGATGGTTGATGAGCAGTTCTTC
NA	NA	TRBV5-4	TRBJ1-1	CASSLFPGPNTEAFF	TGTGCCAGCAGCTTGTTTCCGGGCCCTAACACTGAAGCTTTCTTT
NA	NA	TRBV7-2	TRBJ1-1	CASSFRMISEAFF	TGTGCCAGCAGCTTTAGGATGATTTCTGAAGCTTTCTTT
NA	TRBD1	TRBV7-2	TRBJ1-1	CASRQFTGVEAFF	TGTGCCAGCAGGCAATTCACAGGGGTCGAGGCTTTCTTT
NA	NA	TRBV6-4	TRBJ1-2	CASSDWQGNYGYTF	TGTGCCAGCAGTGATTGGCAGGGGAACTATGGCTACACCTTC
NA	NA	TRBV30	TRBJ2-7	CAWSPLYEQYF	TGTGCCTGGAGCCCCTTGTACGAGCAGTACTTC
few	NA	TRBV19	TRBJ1-5	CASKAGDYSNQPQHF	TGTGCCAGTAAGGCAGGCGACTATAGCAATCAGCCCCAGCATTTT
NA	NA	TRBV5-4	TRBJ2-1	CASSSGPLIYNEQFF	TGTGCCAGCAGCTCAGGACCCCTCATCTACAATGAGCAGTTCTTC
NA	TRBD2	TRBV11-3	TRBJ2-3	CASSFRYSKSGGDTQYF	TGTGCCAGCAGCTTCCGCTACTCGAAGTCGGGGGGAGATACGCAGTATTTT
NA	NA	TRBV6-6	TRBJ2-1	CASSYSRQYNEQFF	TGTGCCAGCAGTTACTCCCGACAGTACAATGAGCAGTTCTTC
NA	NA	TRBV24-1	TRBJ2-5	CATSDRQERETQYF	TGTGCCACCAGTGACCGACAGGAACGGGAGACCCAGTACTTC
NA	NA	TRBV5-1	TRBJ1-2	CASSSTAAGTYGYTF	TGCGCCAGCAGCTCGACCGCAGCAGGGACCTATGGCTACACCTTC
NA	NA	TRBV6-1	TRBJ2-5	CASSEAFAETQYF	TGTGCCAGCAGTGAAGCCTTTGCAGAGACCCAGTACTTC
NA	NA	TRBV27	TRBJ1-2	CASSWGIPTMGVYGYTF	TGTGCCAGCAGTTGGGGGATCCCTACCATGGGGGTATATGGCTACACCTTC
NA	NA	TRBV29-1	TRBJ1-6	CSVAVTGNYNSPLHF	TGCAGCGTAGCCGTGACAGGCAACTATAATTCACCCCTCCACTTT
NA	TRBD2	TRBV6-5	TRBJ2-3	CASSSRLAGGRDTQYF	TGTGCCAGCAGTTCGCGACTAGCGGGGGGGAGGGATACGCAGTATTTT
NA	NA	TRBV5-4	TRBJ2-7	CASSLEQGYYEQYF	TGTGCCAGCAGCTTGGAACAGGGATATTACGAGCAGTACTTC
NA	TRBD1	TRBV28	TRBJ1-2	CASTPSRTGRYGYTF	TGTGCCAGCACCCCCTCTAGGACAGGGCGCTATGGCTACACCTTC
NA	TRBD1	TRBV4-1	TRBJ2-3	CASSQDDLGTGVDTQYF	TGCGCCAGCAGCCAAGATGACCTCGGGACAGGGGTAGATACGCAGTATTTT
NA	NA	TRBV24-1	TRBJ1-3	CATSSGGGGGNTIYF	TGTGCCACCTCCTCCGGGGGGGGTGGTGGAAACACCATATATTTT
NA	NA	TRBV30	TRBJ1-4	CAWSPQQGSSEKLFF	TGTGCCTGGAGTCCTCAACAGGGATCGAGTGAAAAACTGTTTTTT
NA	NA	TRBV10-3	TRBJ2-3	CAISDAQDTQYF	TGTGCCATCAGTGATGCACAAGATACGCAGTATTTT
NA	TRBD1	TRBV5-4	TRBJ2-5	CASSLADRVETQYF	TGTGCCAGCAGCTTGGCCGACAGGGTGGAGACCCAGTACTTC